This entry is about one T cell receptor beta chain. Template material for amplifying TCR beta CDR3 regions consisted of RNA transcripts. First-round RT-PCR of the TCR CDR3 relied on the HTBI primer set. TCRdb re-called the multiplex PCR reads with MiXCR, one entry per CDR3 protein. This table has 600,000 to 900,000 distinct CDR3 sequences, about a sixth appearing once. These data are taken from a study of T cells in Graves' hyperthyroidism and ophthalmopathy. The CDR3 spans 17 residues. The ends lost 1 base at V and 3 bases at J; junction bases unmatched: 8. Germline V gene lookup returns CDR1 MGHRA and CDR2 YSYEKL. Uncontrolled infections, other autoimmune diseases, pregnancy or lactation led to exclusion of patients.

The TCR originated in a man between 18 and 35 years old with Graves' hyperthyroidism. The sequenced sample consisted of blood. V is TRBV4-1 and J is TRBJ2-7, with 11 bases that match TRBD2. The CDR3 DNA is TGCGCCAGCAGCCAAGGAAGGTCGGGACTAGCGGACTACGAGCAGTACTTC. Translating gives CASSQGRSGLADYEQYF.